This T cell receptor beta chain was captured in a study of blood T cell repertoires in COVID-19. Sequencing used immunoSEQ multiplex PCR; TCRdb keeps in-frame clones, though not all of them. Here the sample spans nearly 80,000 clones, roughly 80% being singletons. The CDR3 contains 16 residues. CDR1 and CDR2 (germline): SGHRS, YFSETQ. V was trimmed by 0 bases and J by 0 bases, leaving 10 bases between them. The source material was peripheral blood. The TCR sequence derives from a woman between 65 and 79 years old with acute or convalescent COVID-19. The rearrangement joins TRBV5-1 to TRBJ1-3; D uncertain. The CDR3 DNA reads TGCGCCAGCAGCTTGGAGGTTCGGGGCTCTGGAAACACCATATATTTT. Protein product: CASSLEVRGSGNTIYF.